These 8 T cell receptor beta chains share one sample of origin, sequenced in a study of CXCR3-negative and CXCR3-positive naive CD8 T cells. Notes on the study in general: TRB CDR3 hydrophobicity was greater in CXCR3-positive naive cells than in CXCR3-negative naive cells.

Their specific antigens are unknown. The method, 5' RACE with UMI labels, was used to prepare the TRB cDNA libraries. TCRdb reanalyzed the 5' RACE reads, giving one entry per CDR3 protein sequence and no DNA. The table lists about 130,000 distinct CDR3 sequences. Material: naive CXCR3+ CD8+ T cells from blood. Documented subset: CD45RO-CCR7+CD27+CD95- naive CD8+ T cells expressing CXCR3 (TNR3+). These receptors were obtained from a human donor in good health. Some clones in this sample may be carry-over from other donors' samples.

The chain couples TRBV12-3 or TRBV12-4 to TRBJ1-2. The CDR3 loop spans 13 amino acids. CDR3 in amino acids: CASSLSVFYGYTF.

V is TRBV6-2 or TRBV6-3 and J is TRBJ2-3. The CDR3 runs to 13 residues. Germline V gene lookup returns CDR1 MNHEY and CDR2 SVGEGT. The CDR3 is CASSPLGADTQYF.

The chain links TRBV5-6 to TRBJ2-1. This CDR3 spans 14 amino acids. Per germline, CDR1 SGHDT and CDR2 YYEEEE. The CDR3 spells CASSLRLVYNEQFF.

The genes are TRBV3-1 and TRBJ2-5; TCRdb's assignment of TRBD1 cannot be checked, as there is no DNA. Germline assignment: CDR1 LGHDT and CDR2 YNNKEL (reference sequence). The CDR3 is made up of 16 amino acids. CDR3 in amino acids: CASSQGDRGSEETQYF.

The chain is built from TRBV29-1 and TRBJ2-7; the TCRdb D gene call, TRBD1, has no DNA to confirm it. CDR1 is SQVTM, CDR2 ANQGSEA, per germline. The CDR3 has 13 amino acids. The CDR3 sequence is CSVEGQASYEQYF.

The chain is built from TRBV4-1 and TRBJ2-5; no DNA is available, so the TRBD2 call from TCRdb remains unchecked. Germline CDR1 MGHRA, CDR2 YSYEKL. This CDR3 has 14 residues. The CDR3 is CASSPKLGQETQYF.

The CDR3 loop reads CAWSGISGGEEQFF. The rearrangement joins TRBV30 to TRBJ2-1; the D gene TCRdb calls, TRBD2, cannot be checked with no DNA. The germline V gene has CDR1 GTSNPN and CDR2 SVGIG (reference sequence). This CDR3 region has 14 residues.

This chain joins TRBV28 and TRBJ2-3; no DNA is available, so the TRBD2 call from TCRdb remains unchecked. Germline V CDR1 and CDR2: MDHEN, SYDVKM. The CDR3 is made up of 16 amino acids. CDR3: CASSALAGGNADTQYF. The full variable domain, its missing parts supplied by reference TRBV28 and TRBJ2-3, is DVKVTQSSRYLVKRTGEKVFLECVQDMDHENMFWYRQDPGLGLRLIYFSYDVKMKEKGDIPEGYSVSREKKERFSLILESASTNQTSMYLCASSALAGGNADTQYFGPGTRLTVL.